This passage covers 7 T cell receptor beta chains from one sample sequenced in a study of graft-versus-host responses after intestinal transplantation. Sequencing used immunoSEQ multiplex PCR; TCRdb keeps in-frame clones, though not all of them. The table shows around 6,200 clones, with about 20% occurring only once. The specimen comprised alloreactive CD4+ T cells from a mixed lymphocyte reaction culture, sampled before transplantation. Subset of the sample: CFSE-low proliferating T cells sorted from approximately 6-day pre-transplant mixed lymphocyte reaction (GvH or HvG direction). These receptors were taken from a human patient who was an organ donor for intestinal transplantation.

The V gene is TRBV4-1, the J gene TRBJ2-2; D ambiguous. The CDR3 contains 15 residues. Trimming removed 4 bases from V and 3 bases from J, with 12 bases in between. Germline CDR1 is MGHRA and CDR2 is YSYEKL. CDR3 nucleotide sequence: TGCGCCAGCAGCCTGTATCAAGGCGACACCGGGGAGCTGTTTTTT. Protein: CASSLYQGDTGELFF.

With regard to this clone: Other DNA sequences in the sample encode the same CDR3. V and J are TRBV19 and TRBJ2-1, with 9 bases matching TRBD1. The V segment lost 6 bases and the J segment 9 bases; nucleotides outside the gene matches: 6. The germline CDR1 and CDR2 sequences are LNHDA and SQIVND (reference sequence). The CDR3 is 13 residues long. CDR3 sequence reads: CASRVQGALEQFF. The DNA for the CDR3 is TGTGCCAGTAGGGTACAGGGGGCGCTTGAGCAGTTCTTC.

The genes are TRBV10-3 and TRBJ1-1; D gene unclear. Trimming removed 3 bases from V and 0 bases from J, with 8 bases in between. CDR3 size: 14 residues. The germline V gene has CDR1 ENHRY and CDR2 SYGVKD. CDR3 residues: CAISEVRLNTEAFF. The DNA of the CDR3 is TGTGCCATCAGTGAAGTCAGGTTGAACACTGAAGCTTTCTTT.

The chain combines TRBV11-1 with TRBJ2-1, with TRBD2 matching over 13 bases. Losses at the gene ends were 1 base for V and 10 bases for J; bases not matched to a gene: 4. This CDR3 spans 15 amino acids. The germline V gene has CDR1 SGHAT and CDR2 FQDESV (reference sequence). The CDR3 here is CASSLGLAGGWEQFF. CDR3 in DNA: TGTGCCAGCAGCTTAGGACTAGCGGGGGGCTGGGAGCAGTTCTTC.

This clone is labeled as medium-sized. The CDR3 region has the DNA TGTGCCAGCAGCTTGGAGTTTGGGCAGCCCGCCTACGAGCAGTACTTC. Translated, it gives CASSLEFGQPAYEQYF. This chain links TRBV5-6 with TRBJ2-7, with D unresolved. Looked up from germline, CDR1 is SGHDT and CDR2 is YYEEEE. The V end lost 0 bases, the J end lost 2 bases, and 15 bases lay between the germline ends. The CDR3 consists of 16 residues.

This clone was detected only a few times. The chain carries TRBV7-1 and TRBJ2-5; 12 positions agree with TRBD2. TRBV7-1 is given ORF status, its function remaining uncertain. Unmatched junction bases numbered 8, after V lost 5 bases and J lost 7 bases. This CDR3 is built from 15 residues. DNA for the CDR3: TGTGCCAGCAGCCGGACTAGCGGGATTACAGGGACCCAGTACTTC. As protein: CASSRTSGITGTQYF.

This clone was picked up a small number of times. This chain links TRBV5-4 with TRBJ2-7, with a tentative D call TRBD2 (7 bases). Germline V lookup: CDR1 SGHNT, CDR2 YYREEE (reference sequence). With 4 bases removed from V and 3 bases from J, the gap between germline ends came to 20 bases. The CDR3 runs 16 residues. The chain's CDR3 is CASSAAPTGGIYEQYF. The DNA for the CDR3 is TGTGCCAGCAGCGCCGCCCCCACGGGGGGCATCTACGAGCAGTACTTC. The full variable domain, with the rest looked up from reference TRBV5-4 and TRBJ2-7, is ETGVTQSPTHLIKTRGQQVTLRCSSQSGHNTVSWYQQALGQGPQFIFQYYREEENGRGNFPPRFSGLQFPNYSSELNVNALELDDSALYLCASSAAPTGGIYEQYFGPGTRLTVT.